This T cell receptor (beta chain) derives from a study of T-cell reconstitution after alpha-beta-depleted transplantation in children. Unique molecular identifiers were used in preparing the TCRbeta library. TCRdb passed the PCR reads through MiXCR, listing each CDR3 protein once. The data hold some 340,000 distinct CDR3 sequences, with 10% observed a single time. CDR1 is LGHNA and CDR2 is YNFKEQ in the germline V gene. This CDR3 has 16 residues. Unmatched junction bases numbered 4, after V lost 0 bases and J lost 8 bases. This clonotype has just a few counts. Sequences were derived from PBMCs from the stem cell graft donor, sampled from the stem cell graft. The origin of this receptor is a human donor who donated a stem cell graft to a child with acute lymphoblastic leukemia. The rearrangement uses TRBV4-2 and TRBJ1-6; TRBD1 matches 10 bases. This chain's CDR3 is CASSQDPGTGDSPLHF. In DNA, the CDR3 is TGTGCCAGCAGCCAAGATCCGGGGACAGGGGATTCACCCCTCCACTTT.